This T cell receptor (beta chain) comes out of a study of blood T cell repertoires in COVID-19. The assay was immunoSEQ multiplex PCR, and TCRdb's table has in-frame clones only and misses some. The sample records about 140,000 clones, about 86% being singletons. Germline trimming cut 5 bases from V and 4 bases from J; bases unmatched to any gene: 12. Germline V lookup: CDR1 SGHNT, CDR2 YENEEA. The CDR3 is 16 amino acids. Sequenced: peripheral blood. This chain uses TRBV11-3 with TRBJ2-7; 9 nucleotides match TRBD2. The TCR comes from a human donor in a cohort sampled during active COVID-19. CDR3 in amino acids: CASSPDGLANYYEQYF. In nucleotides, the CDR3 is TGTGCCAGCAGCCCTGATGGACTAGCGAACTATTACGAGCAGTACTTC.